These T cell receptor beta chains were read from a single sample in a study of blood T cell repertoires in COVID-19. Only in-frame clones appear in the TCRdb table, and some are missing; sequencing was by immunoSEQ multiplex PCR. Of roughly 57,000 clones detected, about 89% appear once; the ten largest clones hold around 6.9%. Sequences were obtained from peripheral blood. The receptors originated from a man in his 60s with active or convalescent COVID-19. Each CDR3 is given with its conserved first and last residue. D genes are given only for firm matches. Clone size is shown for a subset of rows, as once, few, many or a class of expanded clone.

D	size	V	J	DNA	CDR3
TRBD1	.	TRBV14	TRBJ1-1	TGTGCCAGCAGCAGGGGCGGACAGGGACTTCATGGTGTCTTT	CASSRGGQGLHGVF
.	few	TRBV14	TRBJ2-7	TGTGCCAGCAGCCAAGGGCTAGCGACTGGGTACGAGCAGTACTTC	CASSQGLATGYEQYF
TRBD2	.	TRBV11-2	TRBJ2-1	TGTGCCAGCAGCTTTTCCGGGACTAGCGAAGATCCCTCCTACAATGAGCAGTTCTTC	CASSFSGTSEDPSYNEQFF
.	.	TRBV25-1	TRBJ2-2	TGTGCCAGCAGTGACCTCGCCGGGGAGCTGTTTTTT	CASSDLAGELFF
TRBD1	.	TRBV7-2	TRBJ1-4	TGTGCCAGCAGAAAACAGGGGGCTTGGGAAAAACTGTTTTTT	CASRKQGAWEKLFF
.	.	TRBV24-1	TRBJ1-2	TGTGCCACCATGTCTCCCGACTATGGCTACACCTTC	CATMSPDYGYTF
TRBD1	.	TRBV7-2	TRBJ1-1	TGTGCCAGCAGCTTAGGGGACAGGGGTTTGAACACTGAAGCTTTCTTT	CASSLGDRGLNTEAFF
.	.	TRBV30	TRBJ1-2	TGTGCCTGGAGTGTACCAGGGCCGAACGGCTACACCTTC	CAWSVPGPNGYTF
.	.	TRBV5-4	TRBJ1-3	TGTGCCAGCAGCTTGGCCGGGGGTATCTCTGGAAACACCATATATTTT	CASSLAGGISGNTIYF
.	few	TRBV3-1/TRBV3-2	TRBJ1-6	TGTGCCAGCAGCCAAGTCTCCTCACCCCTCCACTTT	CASSQVSSPLHF
TRBD2	.	TRBV11-2	TRBJ2-1	TGTGCCAGCAGCTTAGTAGGGACTAGCGGGGACAATGAGCAGTTCTTC	CASSLVGTSGDNEQFF
TRBD1	few	TRBV6-6	TRBJ2-7	TGTGCCAGCAGCAAGCGGACAGGGAACGAGCAGTACTTC	CASSKRTGNEQYF
.	.	TRBV9	TRBJ2-1	TGTGCCAGCAGCGTTGACCAGAGGAGTGAGCAGTTCTTC	CASSVDQRSEQFF
.	.	TRBV6-6	TRBJ2-3	TGTGCCAGCACCGACGGGGATGGTGGCACAGATACGCAGTATTTT	CASTDGDGGTDTQYF
.	.	TRBV27	TRBJ1-3	TGTGCCAGCAGTCCCGGGAACTCTGGAAACACCATATATTTT	CASSPGNSGNTIYF
TRBD1	.	TRBV10-3	TRBJ2-5	TGTGCCATCAGTGAGTCGGGGGCAGGGGGTATCCGAGAGACCCAGTACTTC	CAISESGAGGIRETQYF